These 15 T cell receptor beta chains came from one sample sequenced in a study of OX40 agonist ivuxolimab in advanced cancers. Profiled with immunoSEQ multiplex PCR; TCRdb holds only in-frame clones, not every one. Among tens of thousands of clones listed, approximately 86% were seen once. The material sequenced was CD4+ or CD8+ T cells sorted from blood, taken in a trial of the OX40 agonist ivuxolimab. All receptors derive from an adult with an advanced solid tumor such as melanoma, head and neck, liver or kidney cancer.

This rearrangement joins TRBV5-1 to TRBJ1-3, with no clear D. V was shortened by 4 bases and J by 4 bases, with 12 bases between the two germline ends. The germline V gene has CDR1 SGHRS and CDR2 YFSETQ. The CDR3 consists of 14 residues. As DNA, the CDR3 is TGCGCCAGCAGCCCCCAAAGTGTGGGAAACACCATATATTTT. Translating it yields CASSPQSVGNTIYF.

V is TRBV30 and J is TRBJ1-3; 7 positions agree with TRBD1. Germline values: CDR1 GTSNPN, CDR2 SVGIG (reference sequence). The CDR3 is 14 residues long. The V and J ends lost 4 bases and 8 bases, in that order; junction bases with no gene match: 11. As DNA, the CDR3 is TGTGCCTGGACCTTACAGGGGCCGGGGGACACCATATATTTT. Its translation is CAWTLQGPGDTIYF.

In DNA form, the CDR3 reads TGTGCCTGGAGTGTGGGGAGCAGGGCGGGCGAAAAACTGTTTTTT. It yields the protein CAWSVGSRAGEKLFF. The chain combines TRBV30 with TRBJ1-4; possibly TRBD1 for D (5 bases). Germline V gene lookup returns CDR1 GTSNPN and CDR2 SVGIG (reference sequence). V lost 0 bases, J lost 8 bases, and 16 bases lay in between. The CDR3 has 15 residues.

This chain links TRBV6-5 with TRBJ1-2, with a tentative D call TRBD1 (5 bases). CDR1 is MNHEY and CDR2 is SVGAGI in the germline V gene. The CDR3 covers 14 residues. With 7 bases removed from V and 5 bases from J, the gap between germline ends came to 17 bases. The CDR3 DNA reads TGTGCCAGCAACCCAAAGACTGGGGGGTATGGCTACACCTTC. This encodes CASNPKTGGYGYTF.

DNA of the CDR3: TGCGCCAGCAGCTCAAACGGGGATGGCTACACCTTC. Translating it yields CASSSNGDGYTF. The J gene is TRBJ1-2, the V gene TRBV5-1; no firm D call. V was shortened by 3 bases and J by 6 bases, with 9 bases between the two germline ends. The germline V gene has CDR1 SGHRS and CDR2 YFSETQ. This CDR3 is 12 amino acids long.

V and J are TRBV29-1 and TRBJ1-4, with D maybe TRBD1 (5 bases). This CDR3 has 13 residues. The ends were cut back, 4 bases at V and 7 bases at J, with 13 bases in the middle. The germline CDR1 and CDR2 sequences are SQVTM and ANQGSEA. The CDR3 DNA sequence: TGCAGCGTTGCCCAAGGGGCCAGTGAAAAACTGTTTTTT. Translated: CSVAQGASEKLFF.

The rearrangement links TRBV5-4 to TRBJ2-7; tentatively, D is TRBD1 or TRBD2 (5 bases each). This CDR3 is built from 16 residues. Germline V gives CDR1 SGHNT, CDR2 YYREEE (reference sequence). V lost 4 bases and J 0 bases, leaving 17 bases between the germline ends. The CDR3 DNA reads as TGTGCCAGCAGCCCAACCGGGACGGCAAGCTCCTACGAGCAGTACTTC. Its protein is CASSPTGTASSYEQYF.

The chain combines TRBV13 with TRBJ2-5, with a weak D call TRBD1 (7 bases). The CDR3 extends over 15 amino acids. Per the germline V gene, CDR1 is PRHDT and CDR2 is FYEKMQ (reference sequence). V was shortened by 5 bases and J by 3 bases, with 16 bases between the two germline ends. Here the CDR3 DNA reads TGTGCCAGCAGCCCCCAGGCAGGGGGGAAAGAGACCCAGTACTTC. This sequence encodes CASSPQAGGKETQYF.

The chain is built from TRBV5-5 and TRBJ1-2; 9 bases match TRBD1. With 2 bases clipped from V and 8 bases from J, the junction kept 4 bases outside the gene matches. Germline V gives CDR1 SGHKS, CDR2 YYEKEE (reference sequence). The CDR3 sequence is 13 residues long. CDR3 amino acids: CASSFGTGQGYTF. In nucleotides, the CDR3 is TGTGCCAGCAGCTTCGGGACAGGGCAAGGCTACACCTTC. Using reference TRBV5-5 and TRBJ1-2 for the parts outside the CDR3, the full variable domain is DAGVTQSPTHLIKTRGQQVTLRCSPISGHKSVSWYQQVLGQGPQFIFQYYEKEERGRGNFPDRFSARQFPNYSSELNVNALLLGDSALYLCASSFGTGQGYTFGSGTRLTVV.

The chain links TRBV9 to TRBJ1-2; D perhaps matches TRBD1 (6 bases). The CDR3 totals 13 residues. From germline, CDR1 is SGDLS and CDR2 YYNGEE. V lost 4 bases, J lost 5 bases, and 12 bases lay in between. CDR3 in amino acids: CASSPGTSYGYTF. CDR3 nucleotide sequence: TGTGCCAGCAGCCCGGGGACATCGTATGGCTACACCTTC.

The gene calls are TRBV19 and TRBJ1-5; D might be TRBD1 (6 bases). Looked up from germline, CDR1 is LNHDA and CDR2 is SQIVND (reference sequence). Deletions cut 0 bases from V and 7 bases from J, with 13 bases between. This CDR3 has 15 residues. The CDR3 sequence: CASSIEGTQGQPQHF. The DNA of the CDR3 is TGTGCCAGTAGTATAGAGGGGACTCAGGGGCAGCCCCAGCATTTT. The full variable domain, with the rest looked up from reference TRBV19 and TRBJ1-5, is DGGITQSPKYLFRKEGQNVTLSCEQNLNHDAMYWYRQDPGQGLRLIYYSQIVNDFQKGDIAEGYSVSREKKESFPLTVTSAQKNPTAFYLCASSIEGTQGQPQHFGDGTRLSIL.

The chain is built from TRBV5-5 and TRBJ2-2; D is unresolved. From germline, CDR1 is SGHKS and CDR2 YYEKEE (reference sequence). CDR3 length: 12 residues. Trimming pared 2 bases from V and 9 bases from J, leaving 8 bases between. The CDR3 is CASSFVDRELFF. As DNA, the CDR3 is TGTGCCAGCAGCTTTGTGGACCGGGAGCTGTTTTTT.

The CDR3 bases are TGTGCCTGGAGCTTAAGTGAAAAACTGTTTTTT. Translating it yields CAWSLSEKLFF. The chain combines TRBV30 with TRBJ1-4; no reliable D call. Per the germline V gene, CDR1 is GTSNPN and CDR2 is SVGIG (reference sequence). The CDR3 extends over 11 amino acids. With 3 bases removed from V and 7 bases from J, the gap between germline ends came to 6 bases.

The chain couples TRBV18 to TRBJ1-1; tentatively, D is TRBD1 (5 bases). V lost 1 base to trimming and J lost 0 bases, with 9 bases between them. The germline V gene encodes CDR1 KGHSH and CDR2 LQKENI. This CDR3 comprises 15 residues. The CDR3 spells CASSPLQGMNTEAFF. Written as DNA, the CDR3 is TGTGCCAGCTCACCACTTCAGGGCATGAACACTGAAGCTTTCTTT.

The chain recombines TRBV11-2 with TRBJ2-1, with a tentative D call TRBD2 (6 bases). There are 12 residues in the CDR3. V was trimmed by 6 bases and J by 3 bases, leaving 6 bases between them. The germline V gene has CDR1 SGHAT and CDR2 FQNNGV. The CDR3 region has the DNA TGTGCCAGCAGGCGGGACTACAATGAGCAGTTCTTC. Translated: CASRRDYNEQFF.